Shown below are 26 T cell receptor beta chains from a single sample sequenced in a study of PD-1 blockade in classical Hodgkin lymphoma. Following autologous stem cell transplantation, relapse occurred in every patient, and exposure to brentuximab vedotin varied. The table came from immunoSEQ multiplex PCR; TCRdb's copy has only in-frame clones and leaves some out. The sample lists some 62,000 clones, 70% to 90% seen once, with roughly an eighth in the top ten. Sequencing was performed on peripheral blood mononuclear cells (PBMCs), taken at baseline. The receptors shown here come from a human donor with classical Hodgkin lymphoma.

CDR3 in amino acids: CASSQRAGAYSGANVLTF. The CDR3 DNA reads as TGCGCCAGCAGCCAAAGGGCCGGAGCCTACTCTGGGGCCAACGTCCTGACTTTC. This sequence joins TRBV4-3 and TRBJ2-6; D is unclear. CDR3 length equals 18 residues. The germline CDR1 and CDR2 sequences are LGHNA and YSLEER. Deletions cut 2 bases from V and 0 bases from J, with 14 bases between.

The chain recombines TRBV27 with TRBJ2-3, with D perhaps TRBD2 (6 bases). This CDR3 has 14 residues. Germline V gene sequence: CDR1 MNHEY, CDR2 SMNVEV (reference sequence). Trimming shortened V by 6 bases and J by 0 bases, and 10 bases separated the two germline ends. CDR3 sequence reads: CASRDYASTDTQYF. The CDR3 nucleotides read TGTGCCAGCAGGGACTATGCTAGCACAGATACGCAGTATTTT.

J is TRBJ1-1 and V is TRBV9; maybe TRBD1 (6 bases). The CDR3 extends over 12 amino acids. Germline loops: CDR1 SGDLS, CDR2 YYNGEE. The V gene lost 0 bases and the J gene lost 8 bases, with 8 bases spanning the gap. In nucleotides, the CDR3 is TGTGCCAGCAGCGTAGTCAGGGGCGAAGCTTTCTTT. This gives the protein CASSVVRGEAFF.

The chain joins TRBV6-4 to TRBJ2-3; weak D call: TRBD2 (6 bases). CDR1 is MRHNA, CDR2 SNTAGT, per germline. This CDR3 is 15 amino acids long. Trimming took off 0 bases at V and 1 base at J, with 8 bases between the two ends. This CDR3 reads CASSDSGGGTDTQYF. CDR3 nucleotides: TGTGCCAGCAGTGACTCGGGCGGGGGCACAGATACGCAGTATTTT.

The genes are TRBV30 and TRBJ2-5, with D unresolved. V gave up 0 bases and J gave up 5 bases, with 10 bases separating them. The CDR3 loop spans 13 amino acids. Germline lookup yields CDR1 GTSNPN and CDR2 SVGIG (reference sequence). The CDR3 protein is CAWSVYVRETQYF. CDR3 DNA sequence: TGTGCCTGGAGTGTTTATGTGAGGGAGACCCAGTACTTC.

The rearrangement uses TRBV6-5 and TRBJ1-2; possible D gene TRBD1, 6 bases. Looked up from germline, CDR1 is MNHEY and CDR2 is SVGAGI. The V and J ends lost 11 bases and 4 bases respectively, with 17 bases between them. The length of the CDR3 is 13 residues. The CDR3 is CASSLTGPYGYTF. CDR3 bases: TGTGCCTCCTCCCTTACAGGGCCCTATGGCTACACCTTC.

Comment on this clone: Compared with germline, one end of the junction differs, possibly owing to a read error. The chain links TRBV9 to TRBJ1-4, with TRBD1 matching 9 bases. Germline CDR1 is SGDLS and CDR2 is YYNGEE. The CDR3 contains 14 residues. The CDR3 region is CASSRGQGLMKLIF. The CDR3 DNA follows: TGTGCCAGCAGCCGGGGACAGGGCTTAATGAAATTGATTTTT.

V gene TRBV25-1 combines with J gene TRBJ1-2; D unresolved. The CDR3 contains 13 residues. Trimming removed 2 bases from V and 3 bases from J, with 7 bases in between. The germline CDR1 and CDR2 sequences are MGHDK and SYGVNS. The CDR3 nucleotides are TGTGCCAGCAGTGAACAGGAAGACTATGGCTACACCTTC. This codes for CASSEQEDYGYTF.

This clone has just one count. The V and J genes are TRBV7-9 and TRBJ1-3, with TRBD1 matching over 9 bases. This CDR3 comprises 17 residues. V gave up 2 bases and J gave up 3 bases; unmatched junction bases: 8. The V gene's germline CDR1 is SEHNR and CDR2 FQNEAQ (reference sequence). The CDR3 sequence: CASSLPHRGLFGNTIYF. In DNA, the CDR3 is TGTGCCAGCAGCTTACCCCACAGGGGGCTCTTTGGAAACACCATATATTTT.

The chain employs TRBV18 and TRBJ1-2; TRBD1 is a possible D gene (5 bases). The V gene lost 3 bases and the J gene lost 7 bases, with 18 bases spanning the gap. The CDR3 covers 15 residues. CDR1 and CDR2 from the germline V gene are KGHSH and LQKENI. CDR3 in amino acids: CASSPQGPTAGGYTF. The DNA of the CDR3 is TGTGCCAGCTCACCGCAGGGACCGACGGCCGGTGGCTACACCTTC.

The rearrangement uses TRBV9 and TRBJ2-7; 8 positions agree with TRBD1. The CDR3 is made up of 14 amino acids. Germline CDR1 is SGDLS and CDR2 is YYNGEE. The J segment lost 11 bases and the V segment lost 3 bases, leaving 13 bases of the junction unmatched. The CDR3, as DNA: TGTGCCAGCAGCGCGGGATATGACAGGGGTGAGGAGTACTTC. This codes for CASSAGYDRGEEYF.

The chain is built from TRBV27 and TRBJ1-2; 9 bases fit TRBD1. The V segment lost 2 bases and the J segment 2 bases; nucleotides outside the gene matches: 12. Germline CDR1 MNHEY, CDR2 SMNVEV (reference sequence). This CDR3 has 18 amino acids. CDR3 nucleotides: TGTGCCAGCAGTTTAACCCGAGGGGACAGGGAGCCGAACTATGGCTACACCTTC. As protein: CASSLTRGDREPNYGYTF.

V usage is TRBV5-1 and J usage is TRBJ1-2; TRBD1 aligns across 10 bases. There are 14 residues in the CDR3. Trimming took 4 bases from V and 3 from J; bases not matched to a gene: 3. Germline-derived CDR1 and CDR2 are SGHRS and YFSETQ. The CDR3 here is CASSAGTGDYGYTF. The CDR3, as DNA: TGCGCCAGCAGCGCCGGGACAGGGGACTATGGCTACACCTTC. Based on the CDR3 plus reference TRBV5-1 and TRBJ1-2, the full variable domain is KAGVTQTPRYLIKTRGQQVTLSCSPISGHRSVSWYQQTPGQGLQFLFEYFSETQRNKGNFPGRFSGRQFSNSRSEMNVSTLELGDSALYLCASSAGTGDYGYTFGSGTRLTVV.

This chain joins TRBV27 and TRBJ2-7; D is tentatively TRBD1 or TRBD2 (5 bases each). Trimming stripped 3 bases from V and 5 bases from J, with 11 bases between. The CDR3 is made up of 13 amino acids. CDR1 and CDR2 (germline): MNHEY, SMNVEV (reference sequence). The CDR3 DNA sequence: TGTGCCAGCAGTTTTATGGGGGTAGACGAGCAGTACTTC. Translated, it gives CASSFMGVDEQYF.

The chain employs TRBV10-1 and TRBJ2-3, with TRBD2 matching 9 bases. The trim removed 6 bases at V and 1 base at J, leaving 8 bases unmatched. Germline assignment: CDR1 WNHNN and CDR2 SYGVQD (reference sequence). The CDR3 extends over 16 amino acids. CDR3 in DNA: TGCGCCAGCAGCCCTGCGGGGGGGCACCGCACAGATACGCAGTATTTT. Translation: CASSPAGGHRTDTQYF.

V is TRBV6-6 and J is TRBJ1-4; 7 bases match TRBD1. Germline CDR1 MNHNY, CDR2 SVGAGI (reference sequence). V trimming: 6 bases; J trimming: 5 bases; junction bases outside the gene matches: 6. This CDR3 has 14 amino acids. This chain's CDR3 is CASSHGQDNEKLFF. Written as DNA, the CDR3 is TGTGCCAGCAGCCACGGACAGGACAATGAAAAACTGTTTTTT.

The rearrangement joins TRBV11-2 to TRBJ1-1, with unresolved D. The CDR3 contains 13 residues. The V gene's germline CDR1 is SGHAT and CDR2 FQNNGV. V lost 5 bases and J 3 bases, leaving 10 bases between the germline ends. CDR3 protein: CASSPGVDTEAFF. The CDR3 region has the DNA TGTGCCAGCAGCCCGGGTGTGGACACTGAAGCTTTCTTT. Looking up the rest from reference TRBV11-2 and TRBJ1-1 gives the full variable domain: EAGVAQSPRYKIIEKRQSVAFWCNPISGHATLYWYQQILGQGPKLLIQFQNNGVVDDSQLPKDRFSAERLKGVDSTLKIQPAKLEDSAVYLCASSPGVDTEAFFGQGTRLTVV.

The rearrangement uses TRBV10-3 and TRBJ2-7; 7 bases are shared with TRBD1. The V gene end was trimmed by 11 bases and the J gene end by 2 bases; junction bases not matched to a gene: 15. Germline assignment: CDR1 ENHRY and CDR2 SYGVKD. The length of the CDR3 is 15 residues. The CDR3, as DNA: TGTGCCGCCCTTTCGGACCAGGGGGAGACCTACGAGCAGTACTTC. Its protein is CAALSDQGETYEQYF.

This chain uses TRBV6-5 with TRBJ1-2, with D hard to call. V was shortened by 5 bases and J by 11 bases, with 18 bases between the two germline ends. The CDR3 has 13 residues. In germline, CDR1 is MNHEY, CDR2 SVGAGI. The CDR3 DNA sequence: TGTGCCAGCAGTCTCCGGACCCCCTTGAGGTACACCTTC. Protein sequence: CASSLRTPLRYTF.

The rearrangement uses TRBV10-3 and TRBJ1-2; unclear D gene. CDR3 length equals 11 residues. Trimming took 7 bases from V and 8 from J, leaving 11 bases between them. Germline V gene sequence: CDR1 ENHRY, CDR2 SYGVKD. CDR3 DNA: TGTGCCATCACGGACGGTTCGGGCTACACCTTC. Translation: CAITDGSGYTF.

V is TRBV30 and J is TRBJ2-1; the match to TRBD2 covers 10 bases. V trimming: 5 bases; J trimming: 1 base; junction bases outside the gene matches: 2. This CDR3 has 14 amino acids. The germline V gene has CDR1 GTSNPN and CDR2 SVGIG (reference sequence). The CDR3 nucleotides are TGTGCCTGGGAAGCGGGGGGGTCCTACAATGAGCAGTTCTTC. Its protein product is CAWEAGGSYNEQFF.

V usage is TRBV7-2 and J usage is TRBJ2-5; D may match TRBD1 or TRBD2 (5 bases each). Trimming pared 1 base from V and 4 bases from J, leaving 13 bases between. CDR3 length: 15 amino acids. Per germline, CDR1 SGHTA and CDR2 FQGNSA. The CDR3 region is CASSLGGSARETQYF. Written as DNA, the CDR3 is TGTGCCAGCAGCTTAGGGGGGTCTGCCAGAGAGACCCAGTACTTC.

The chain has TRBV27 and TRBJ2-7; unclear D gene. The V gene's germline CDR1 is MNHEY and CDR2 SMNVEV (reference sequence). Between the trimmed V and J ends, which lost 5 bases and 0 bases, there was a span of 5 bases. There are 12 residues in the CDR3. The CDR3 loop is CASSPLSYEQYF. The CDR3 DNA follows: TGTGCCAGCAGTCCCCTCTCCTACGAGCAGTACTTC.

The CDR3 DNA is TGTGCCAGTAGGCCGGGACAGAGCTCCTATAATTCACCCCTCCACTTT. Amino acid sequence: CASRPGQSSYNSPLHF. The chain employs TRBV19 and TRBJ1-6; 7 bases are shared with TRBD1. The V gene's germline CDR1 is LNHDA and CDR2 SQIVND (reference sequence). V lost 6 bases and J lost 0; bases outside the gene matches: 5. The CDR3 length is 16 residues.

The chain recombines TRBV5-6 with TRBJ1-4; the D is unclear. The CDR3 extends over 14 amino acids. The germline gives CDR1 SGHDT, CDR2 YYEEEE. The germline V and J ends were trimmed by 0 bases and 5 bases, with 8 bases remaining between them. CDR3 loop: CASSLGTPNEKLFF. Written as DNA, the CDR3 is TGTGCCAGCAGCTTGGGGACGCCGAATGAAAAACTGTTTTTT.

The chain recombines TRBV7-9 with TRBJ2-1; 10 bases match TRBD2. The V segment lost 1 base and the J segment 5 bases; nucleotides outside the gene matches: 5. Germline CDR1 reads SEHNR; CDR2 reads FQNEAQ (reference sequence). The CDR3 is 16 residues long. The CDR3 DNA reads TGTGCCAGCAGCTTAGATCGTCTAGCGGGAGACAATGAGCAGTTCTTC. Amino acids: CASSLDRLAGDNEQFF.